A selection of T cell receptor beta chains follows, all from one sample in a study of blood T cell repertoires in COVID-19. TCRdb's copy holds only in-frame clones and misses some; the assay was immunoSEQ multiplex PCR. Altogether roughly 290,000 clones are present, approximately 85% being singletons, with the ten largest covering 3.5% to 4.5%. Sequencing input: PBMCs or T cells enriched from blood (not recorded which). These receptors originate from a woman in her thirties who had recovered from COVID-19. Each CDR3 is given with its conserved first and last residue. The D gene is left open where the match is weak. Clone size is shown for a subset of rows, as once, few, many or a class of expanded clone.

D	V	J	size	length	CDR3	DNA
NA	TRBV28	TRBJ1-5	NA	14	CASSFERYNQPQHF	TGTGCCAGCAGTTTTGAACGGTATAATCAGCCCCAGCATTTT
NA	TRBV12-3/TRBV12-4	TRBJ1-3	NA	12	CASSGVPATIYF	TGTGCCAGCAGTGGAGTCCCTGCCACCATATATTTT
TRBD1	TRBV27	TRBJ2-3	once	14	CASSWTGPTDTQYF	TGTGCCAGCAGCTGGACAGGGCCCACAGATACGCAGTATTTT
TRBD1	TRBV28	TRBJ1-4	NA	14	CASRRTGENEKLFF	TGTGCCAGCAGACGGACAGGGGAAAATGAAAAACTGTTTTTT
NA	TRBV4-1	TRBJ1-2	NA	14	CASSQGGVEYGYTF	TGCGCCAGCAGCCAAGGGGGAGTGGAATATGGCTACACCTTC
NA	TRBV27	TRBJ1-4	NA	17	CASSLHRDAATNEKLFF	TGTGCCAGCAGTTTACACAGGGATGCCGCAACTAATGAAAAACTGTTTTTT
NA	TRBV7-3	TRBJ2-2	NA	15	CASSLTHSGTGELFF	TGTGCCAGCAGCTTAACTCACTCGGGCACCGGGGAGCTGTTTTTT
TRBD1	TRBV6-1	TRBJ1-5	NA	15	CASSEQGGLAQPQHF	TGTGCCAGCAGTGAACAGGGGGGTTTAGCTCAGCCCCAGCATTTT
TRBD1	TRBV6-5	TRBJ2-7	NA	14	CASSLTGTAYEQYF	TGTGCCAGCAGTCTCACCGGGACAGCATACGAGCAGTACTTC
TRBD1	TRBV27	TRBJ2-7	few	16	CASSYTGGDPSYEQYF	TGTGCCAGCAGTTACACAGGGGGCGACCCCTCCTACGAGCAGTACTTC
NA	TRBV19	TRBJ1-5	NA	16	CASSTLGWDTDQPQHF	TGTGCCAGTAGTACCCTGGGGTGGGACACAGATCAGCCCCAGCATTTT
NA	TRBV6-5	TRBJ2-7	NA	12	CASSSLAYGQYF	TGTGCCAGCAGTTCCCTAGCTTATGGGCAGTACTTC
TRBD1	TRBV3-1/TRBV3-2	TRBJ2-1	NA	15	CASSPGTVSYNEQFF	TGTGCCAGCAGCCCCGGGACAGTCTCCTACAATGAGCAGTTCTTC
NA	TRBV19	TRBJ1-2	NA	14	CASSSRQESYGYTF	TGTGCCAGTAGCAGTCGACAGGAGAGCTATGGCTACACCTTC
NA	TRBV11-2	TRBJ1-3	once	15	CASSLERRVGNTIYF	TGTGCCAGCAGCTTAGAGAGGCGGGTCGGAAACACCATATATTTT
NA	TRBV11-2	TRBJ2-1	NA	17	CASSSAGRSGRNAMKFF	TGTGCCAGCAGCTCCGCGGGGAGGAGCGGGCGCAACGCCATGAAGTTCTTC
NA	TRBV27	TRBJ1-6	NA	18	CASSLSPDSSSYNSPLHF	TGTGCCAGCAGTTTAAGCCCGGACAGCAGCTCCTATAATTCACCCCTCCACTTT
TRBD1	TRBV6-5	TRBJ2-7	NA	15	CASSPRTGGKYEQYF	TGTGCCAGCAGTCCGAGGACAGGGGGGAAGTACGAGCAGTACTTC
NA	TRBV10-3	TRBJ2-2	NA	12	CAISVGTGELFF	TGTGCCATCAGTGTCGGGACAGGGGAGCTGTTTTTT
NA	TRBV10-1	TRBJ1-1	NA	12	CASSDSDTEAFF	TGCGCCAGCAGTGATAGTGACACTGAAGCTTTCTTT
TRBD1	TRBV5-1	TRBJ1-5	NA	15	CASSLTGGGNQPQHF	TGCGCCAGCAGCTTGACAGGGGGCGGCAATCAGCCCCAGCATTTT
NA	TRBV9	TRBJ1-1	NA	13	CASSVGRISEAFF	TGTGCCAGCAGCGTAGGGAGAATCTCTGAAGCTTTCTTT
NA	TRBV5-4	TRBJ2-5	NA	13	CASSWRGIETQYF	TGTGCCAGCAGCTGGCGGGGCATCGAGACCCAGTACTTC
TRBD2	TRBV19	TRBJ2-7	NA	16	CASSILAGASSYEQYF	TGTGCCAGTAGTATTCTAGCGGGCGCGAGCTCCTACGAGCAGTACTTC
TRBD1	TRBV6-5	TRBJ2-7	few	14	CASRRGQGALEQYF	TGTGCCAGCCGAAGAGGACAGGGCGCCTTGGAGCAGTACTTC
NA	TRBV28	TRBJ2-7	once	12	CASSLYGYEQYF	TGTGCCAGCAGTTTATACGGGTACGAGCAGTACTTC
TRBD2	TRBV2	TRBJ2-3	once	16	CASRSLLADDTDTQYF	TGTGCCAGCAGATCCTTACTAGCGGACGACACAGATACGCAGTATTTT
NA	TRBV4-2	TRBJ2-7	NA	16	CASSQDALSSYYEQYF	TGTGCCAGCAGCCAAGATGCTCTTTCTAGTTACTACGAGCAGTACTTC
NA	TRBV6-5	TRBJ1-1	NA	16	CASSYSPGRMNTEAFF	TGTGCCAGCAGTTACTCGCCAGGGAGGATGAACACTGAAGCTTTCTTT